Below, 7 T cell receptor beta chains from the same sample are listed, as sequenced in a study of siplizumab effects on memory and regulatory T cells. Sequencing used immunoSEQ multiplex PCR; TCRdb keeps in-frame clones, though not all of them. Here the sample spans 90,000 to 95,000 clones, approximately 97% being singletons. Sequencing was performed on naive CD4+ T cells sorted from blood. These receptors all come from a human donor in good health.

The chain employs TRBV13 and TRBJ2-1; 9 bases are a match to TRBD1. Germline V gene sequence: CDR1 PRHDT, CDR2 FYEKMQ (reference sequence). V shed 5 bases and J 7 bases; nucleotides not matched to a gene: 6. This CDR3 has 14 residues. CDR3 nucleotide sequence: TGTGCCAGCAGCCCCCGGGACAGGGCGAATGAGCAGTTCTTC. Its protein product is CASSPRDRANEQFF.

V gene TRBV5-4 combines with J gene TRBJ2-1; 7 bases align to TRBD1. The V segment lost 2 bases and the J segment 5 bases; nucleotides outside the gene matches: 7. This CDR3 comprises 15 residues. Germline-derived CDR1 and CDR2 are SGHNT and YYREEE (reference sequence). The CDR3 DNA is TGTGCCAGCAGCTTCCCGACAGGGTCTCACAATGAGCAGTTCTTC. Translation: CASSFPTGSHNEQFF.

The gene calls are TRBV7-2 and TRBJ1-1; D is possibly TRBD1 (5 bases). The CDR3 is 19 residues long. V lost 5 bases and J lost 3, with 28 bases in between. Germline V gives CDR1 SGHTA, CDR2 FQGNSA. The CDR3 here is CASSAASTRGTGSDTEAFF. The CDR3 bases are TGTGCCAGCAGCGCCGCATCCACAAGGGGCACAGGTTCGGACACTGAAGCTTTCTTT.

The genes are TRBV7-9 and TRBJ2-4, with D perhaps matching TRBD2 (5 bases). V was pared by 1 base and J by 0 bases, with 10 bases between. This CDR3 is built from 16 residues. Germline values: CDR1 SEHNR, CDR2 FQNEAQ (reference sequence). The CDR3 DNA reads TGTGCCAGCAGCTTAGGGGGAGAAGGAGCCAAAAACATTCAGTACTTC. Protein: CASSLGGEGAKNIQYF.

The chain carries TRBV18 and TRBJ1-1; D is possibly TRBD1 (5 bases). CDR1 KGHSH and CDR2 LQKENI come from the germline V gene. The germline V and J ends were trimmed by 8 bases and 4 bases, with 17 bases remaining between them. The CDR3 runs to 14 residues. The CDR3 region has the DNA TGTGCCAGCACAGCGGGGGTTCAGGGCACTGAAGCTTTCTTT. Translating it yields CASTAGVQGTEAFF.

The table lists this clone with a count of one. The chain carries TRBV10-3 and TRBJ2-3, with D possibly matching TRBD2 (6 bases). Trimming stripped 0 bases from V and 6 bases from J, with 10 bases between. CDR3 length: 14 amino acids. In germline, CDR1 is ENHRY, CDR2 SYGVKD. The CDR3 DNA follows: TGTGCCATCAGTGAGTCGGCTAGCGTGGATACGCAGTATTTT. Encoded protein: CAISESASVDTQYF.

V and J are TRBV5-6 and TRBJ2-3; 14 positions match TRBD2. V gave up 0 bases and J gave up 4 bases; unmatched junction bases: 4. The CDR3 loop spans 17 amino acids. Germline V lookup: CDR1 SGHDT, CDR2 YYEEEE. The CDR3 sequence is CASSLATSGGAADTQYF. The CDR3 DNA is TGTGCCAGCAGCTTGGCGACTAGCGGGGGGGCTGCAGATACGCAGTATTTT.